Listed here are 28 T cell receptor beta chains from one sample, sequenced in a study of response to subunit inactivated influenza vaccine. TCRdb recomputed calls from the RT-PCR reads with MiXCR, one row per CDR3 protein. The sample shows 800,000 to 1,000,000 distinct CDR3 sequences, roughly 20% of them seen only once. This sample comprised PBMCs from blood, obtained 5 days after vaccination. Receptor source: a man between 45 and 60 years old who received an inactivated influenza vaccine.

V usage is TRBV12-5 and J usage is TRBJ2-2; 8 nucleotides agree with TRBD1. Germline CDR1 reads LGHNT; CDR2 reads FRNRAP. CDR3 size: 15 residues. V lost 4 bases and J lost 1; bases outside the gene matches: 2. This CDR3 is CASGSGTGNTGELFF. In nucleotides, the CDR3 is TGTGCTAGTGGTTCCGGGACAGGGAACACCGGGGAGCTGTTTTTT.

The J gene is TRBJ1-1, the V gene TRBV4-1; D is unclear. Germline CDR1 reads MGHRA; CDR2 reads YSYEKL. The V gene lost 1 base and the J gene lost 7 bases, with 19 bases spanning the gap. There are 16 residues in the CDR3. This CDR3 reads CASSQAWARKPNEAFF. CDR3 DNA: TGCGCCAGCAGCCAAGCTTGGGCACGTAAACCCAATGAAGCTTTCTTT.

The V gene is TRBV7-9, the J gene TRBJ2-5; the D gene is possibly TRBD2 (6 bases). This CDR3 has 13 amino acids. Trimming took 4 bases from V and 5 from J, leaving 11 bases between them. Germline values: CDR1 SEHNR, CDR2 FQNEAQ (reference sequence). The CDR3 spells CASSSRGSETQYF. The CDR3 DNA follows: TGTGCCAGCAGCTCCCGGGGGTCGGAGACCCAGTACTTC.

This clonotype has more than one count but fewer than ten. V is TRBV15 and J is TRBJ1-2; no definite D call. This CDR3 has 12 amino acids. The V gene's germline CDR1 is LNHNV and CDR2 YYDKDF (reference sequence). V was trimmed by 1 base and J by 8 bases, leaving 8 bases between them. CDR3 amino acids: CATSRGTGGYTF. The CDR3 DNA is TGTGCCACCAGCAGAGGGACGGGGGGCTACACCTTC.

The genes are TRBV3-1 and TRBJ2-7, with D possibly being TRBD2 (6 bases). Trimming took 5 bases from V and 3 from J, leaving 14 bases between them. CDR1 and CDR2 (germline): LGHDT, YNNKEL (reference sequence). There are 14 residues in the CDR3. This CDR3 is CASSSGLTNYEQYF. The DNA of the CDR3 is TGTGCCAGCAGCTCGGGACTGACCAACTACGAGCAGTACTTC.

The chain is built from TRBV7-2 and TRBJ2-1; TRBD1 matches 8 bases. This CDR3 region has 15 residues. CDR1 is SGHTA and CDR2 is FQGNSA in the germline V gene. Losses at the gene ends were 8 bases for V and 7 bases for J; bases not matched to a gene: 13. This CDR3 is CASATTGDLRNEQFF. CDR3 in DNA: TGTGCCAGCGCGACGACAGGGGACCTGAGGAATGAGCAGTTCTTC.

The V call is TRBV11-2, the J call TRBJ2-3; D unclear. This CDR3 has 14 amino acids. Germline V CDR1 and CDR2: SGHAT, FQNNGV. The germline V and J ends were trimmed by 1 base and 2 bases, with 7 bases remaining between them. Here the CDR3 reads CASSLAQDTDTQYF. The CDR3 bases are TGTGCCAGCAGCTTAGCACAAGACACAGATACGCAGTATTTT.

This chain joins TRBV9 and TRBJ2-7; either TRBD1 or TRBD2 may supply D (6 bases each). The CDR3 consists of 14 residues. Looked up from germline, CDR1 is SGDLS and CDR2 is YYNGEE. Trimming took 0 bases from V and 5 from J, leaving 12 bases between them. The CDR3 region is CASSVDGGLNEQYF. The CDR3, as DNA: TGTGCCAGCAGCGTAGATGGGGGGCTCAACGAGCAGTACTTC.

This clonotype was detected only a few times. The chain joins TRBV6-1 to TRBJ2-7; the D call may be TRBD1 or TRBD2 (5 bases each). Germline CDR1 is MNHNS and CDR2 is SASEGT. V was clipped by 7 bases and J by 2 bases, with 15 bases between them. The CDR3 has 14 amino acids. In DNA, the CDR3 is TGTGCCAGCATAACGGGACGGTATACCTACGAGCAGTACTTC. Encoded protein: CASITGRYTYEQYF.

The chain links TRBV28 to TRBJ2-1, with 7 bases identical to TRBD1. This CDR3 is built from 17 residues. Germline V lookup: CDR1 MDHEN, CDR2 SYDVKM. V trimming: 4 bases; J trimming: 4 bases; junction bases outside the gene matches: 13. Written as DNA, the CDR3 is TGTGCCAGCAGTTCCGACAGGGAGATACCAATTTACAATGAGCAGTTCTTC. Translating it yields CASSSDREIPIYNEQFF.

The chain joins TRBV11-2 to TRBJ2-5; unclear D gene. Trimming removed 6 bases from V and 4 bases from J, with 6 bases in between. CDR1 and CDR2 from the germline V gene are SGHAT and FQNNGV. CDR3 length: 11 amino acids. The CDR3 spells CASRAVETQYF. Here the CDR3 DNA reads TGTGCCAGCAGGGCTGTAGAGACCCAGTACTTC.

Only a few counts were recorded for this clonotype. CDR3 protein: CAIGSGGSTDTQYF. The CDR3 region has the DNA TGTGCCATCGGTAGCGGGGGAAGCACAGATACGCAGTATTTT. V usage is TRBV10-3 and J usage is TRBJ2-3, with 9 bases identical to TRBD2. Unmatched junction bases numbered 3, after V lost 8 bases and J lost 0 bases. Germline V gene data show CDR1 as ENHRY and CDR2 as SYGVKD. This CDR3 is built from 14 residues.

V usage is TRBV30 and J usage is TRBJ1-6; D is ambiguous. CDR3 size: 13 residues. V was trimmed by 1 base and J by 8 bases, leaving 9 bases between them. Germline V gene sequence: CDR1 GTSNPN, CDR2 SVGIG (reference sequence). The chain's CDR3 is CAWSAGSHSPLHF. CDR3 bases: TGTGCCTGGAGTGCGGGGTCGCATTCACCCCTCCACTTT.

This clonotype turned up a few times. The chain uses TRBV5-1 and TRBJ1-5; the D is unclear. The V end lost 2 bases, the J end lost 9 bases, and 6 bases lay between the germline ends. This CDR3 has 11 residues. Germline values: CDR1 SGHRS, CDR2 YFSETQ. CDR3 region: CASSFGRPQHF. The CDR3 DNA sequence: TGCGCCAGCAGCTTCGGTAGGCCCCAGCATTTT.

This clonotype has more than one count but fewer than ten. The CDR3: CASSGEGGTLNTEAFF. The CDR3 coding sequence is TGTGCCAGCAGCGGAGAGGGTGGGACACTGAACACTGAAGCTTTCTTT. V and J are TRBV7-9 and TRBJ1-1; the D gene is possibly TRBD1 (6 bases). The CDR3 sequence is 16 residues long. Germline CDR1 is SEHNR and CDR2 is FQNEAQ (reference sequence). The V gene lost 5 bases and the J gene lost 0 bases, with 16 bases spanning the gap.

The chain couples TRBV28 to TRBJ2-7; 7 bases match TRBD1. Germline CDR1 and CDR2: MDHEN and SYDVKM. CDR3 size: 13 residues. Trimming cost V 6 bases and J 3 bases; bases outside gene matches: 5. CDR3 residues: CASRWTGRYEQYF. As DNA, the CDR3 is TGTGCCAGCAGGTGGACAGGCCGCTACGAGCAGTACTTC.

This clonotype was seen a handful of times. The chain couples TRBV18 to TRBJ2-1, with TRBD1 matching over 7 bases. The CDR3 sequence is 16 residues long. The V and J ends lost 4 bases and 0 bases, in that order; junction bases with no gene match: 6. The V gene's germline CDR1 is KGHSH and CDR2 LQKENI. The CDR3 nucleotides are TGTGCCAGCTCACAAGGCAGGGGGAGCTCCTACAATGAGCAGTTCTTC. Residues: CASSQGRGSSYNEQFF.

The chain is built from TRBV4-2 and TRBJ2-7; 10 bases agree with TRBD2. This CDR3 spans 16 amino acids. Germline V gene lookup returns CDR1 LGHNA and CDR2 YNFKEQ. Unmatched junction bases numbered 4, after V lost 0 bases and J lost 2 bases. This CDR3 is CASSQEGTSVTYEQYF. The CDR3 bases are TGTGCCAGCAGCCAAGAAGGGACTAGCGTGACCTACGAGCAGTACTTC.

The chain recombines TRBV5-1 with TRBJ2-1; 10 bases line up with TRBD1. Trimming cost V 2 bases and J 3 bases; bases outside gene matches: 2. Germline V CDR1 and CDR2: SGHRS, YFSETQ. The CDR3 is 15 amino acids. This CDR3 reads CASSFDRGHYNEQFF. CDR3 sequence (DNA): TGCGCCAGCAGCTTCGACAGGGGGCACTACAATGAGCAGTTCTTC.

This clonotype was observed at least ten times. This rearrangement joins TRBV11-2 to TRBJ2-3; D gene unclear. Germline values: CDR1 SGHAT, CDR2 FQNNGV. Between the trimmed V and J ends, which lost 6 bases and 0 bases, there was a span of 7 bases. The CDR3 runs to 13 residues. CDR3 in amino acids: CASRKLSTDTQYF. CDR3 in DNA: TGTGCCAGCAGGAAACTTAGCACAGATACGCAGTATTTT. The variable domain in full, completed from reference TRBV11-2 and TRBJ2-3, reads EAGVAQSPRYKIIEKRQSVAFWCNPISGHATLYWYQQILGQGPKLLIQFQNNGVVDDSQLPKDRFSAERLKGVDSTLKIQPAKLEDSAVYLCASRKLSTDTQYFGPGTRLTVL.

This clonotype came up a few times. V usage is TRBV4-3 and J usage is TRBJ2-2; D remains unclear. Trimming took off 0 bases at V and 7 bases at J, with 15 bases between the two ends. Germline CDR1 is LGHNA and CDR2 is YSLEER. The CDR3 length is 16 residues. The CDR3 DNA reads TGCGCCAGCAGCCAAGATGGGATGGGTCGTCTCGGGGAGCTGTTTTTT. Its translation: CASSQDGMGRLGELFF.

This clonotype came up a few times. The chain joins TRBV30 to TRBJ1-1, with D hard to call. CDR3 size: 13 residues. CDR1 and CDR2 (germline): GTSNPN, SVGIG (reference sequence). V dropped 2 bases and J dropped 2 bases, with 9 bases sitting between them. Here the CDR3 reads CAWSLTANTEAFF. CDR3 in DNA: TGTGCCTGGAGTCTTACAGCCAACACTGAAGCTTTCTTT.

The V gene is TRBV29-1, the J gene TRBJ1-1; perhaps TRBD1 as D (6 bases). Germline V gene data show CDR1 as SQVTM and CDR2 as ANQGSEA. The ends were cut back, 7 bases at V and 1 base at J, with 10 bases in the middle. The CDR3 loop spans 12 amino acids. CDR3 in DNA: TGCAGCGGCTTGACAGGGAACACTGAAGCTTTCTTT. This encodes CSGLTGNTEAFF.

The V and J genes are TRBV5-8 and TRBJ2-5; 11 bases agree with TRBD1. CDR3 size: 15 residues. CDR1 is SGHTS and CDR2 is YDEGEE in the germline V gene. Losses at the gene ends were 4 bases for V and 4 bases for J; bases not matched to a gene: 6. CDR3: CASSQRTGGRETQYF. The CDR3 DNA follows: TGTGCCAGCAGCCAGAGGACAGGGGGCAGAGAGACCCAGTACTTC. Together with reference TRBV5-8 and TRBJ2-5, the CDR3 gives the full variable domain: EAGVTQSPTHLIKTRGQQATLRCSPISGHTSVYWYQQALGLGLQFLLWYDEGEERNRGNFPPRFSGRQFPNYSSELNVNALELEDSALYLCASSQRTGGRETQYFGPGTRLLVL.

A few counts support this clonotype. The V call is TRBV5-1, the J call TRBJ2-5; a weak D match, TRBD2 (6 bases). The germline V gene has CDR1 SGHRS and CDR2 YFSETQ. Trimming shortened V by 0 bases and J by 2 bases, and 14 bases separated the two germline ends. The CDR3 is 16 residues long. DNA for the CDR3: TGCGCCAGCAGCTTGGATGGCGGGGAAATTCAAGAGACCCAGTACTTC. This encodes CASSLDGGEIQETQYF.

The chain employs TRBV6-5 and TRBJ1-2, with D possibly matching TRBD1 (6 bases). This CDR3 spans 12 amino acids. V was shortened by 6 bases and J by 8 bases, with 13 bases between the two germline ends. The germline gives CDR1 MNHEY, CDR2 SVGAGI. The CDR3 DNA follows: TGTGCCAGCAGCTATACAGGGTTCGGCTACACCTTC. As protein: CASSYTGFGYTF.

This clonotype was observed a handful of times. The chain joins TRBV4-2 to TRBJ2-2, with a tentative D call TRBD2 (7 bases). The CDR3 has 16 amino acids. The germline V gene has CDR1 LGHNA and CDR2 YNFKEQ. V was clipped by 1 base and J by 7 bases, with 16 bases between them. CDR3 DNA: TGTGCCAGCAGCCAAGTCGGAGGGGGGACTATCGGGGAGCTGTTTTTT. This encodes CASSQVGGGTIGELFF.

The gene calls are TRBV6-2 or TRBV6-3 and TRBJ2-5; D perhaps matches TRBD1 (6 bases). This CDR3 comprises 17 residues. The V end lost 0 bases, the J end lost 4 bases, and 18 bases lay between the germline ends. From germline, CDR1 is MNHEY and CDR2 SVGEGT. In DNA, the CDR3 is TGTGCCAGCAGTTACTCCACCAGGGGTCGGTGGGGAGAGACCCAGTACTTC. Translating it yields CASSYSTRGRWGETQYF.